The source of this T cell receptor beta chain is a study of T cells in Graves' hyperthyroidism and ophthalmopathy. Not enrolled were patients with uncontrolled infection, other autoimmune disease, pregnancy or lactation. The diagnoses drew upon clinical symptoms, serum thyroxine and TRAb, thyroid ultrasound and orbital computed tomography. Germline CDR1 is SGHNT and CDR2 is YYREEE (reference sequence). The CDR3 loop spans 16 amino acids. Trimming shortened V by 4 bases and J by 1 base, and 15 bases separated the two germline ends. The table lists this clonotype with many counts. The antigen remains undetermined. Study results and limitations: The model forecast ophthalmopathy, anticipating it by a median approximately 6.2 months before onset.

The CDR3 regions of TCR beta were amplified from RNA transcripts. First-round RT-PCR with HTBI primers amplified the TCR CDR3 region. In TCRdb, the multiplex PCR reads were re-called with MiXCR into one record per CDR3 protein. The table includes under 400,000 distinct CDR3 sequences, roughly 15% detected once. This chain uses TRBV5-4 with TRBJ2-1; possible D gene TRBD1, 5 bases. The source is a woman between 55 and 75 years old with Graves' ophthalmopathy. Sequences were obtained from blood. This CDR3 is CASSAQGAESYNEQFF. CDR3 in DNA: TGTGCCAGCAGCGCGCAGGGCGCGGAGTCCTACAATGAGCAGTTCTTC. Full variable domain (remainder filled in from reference TRBV5-4 and TRBJ2-1): ETGVTQSPTHLIKTRGQQVTLRCSSQSGHNTVSWYQQALGQGPQFIFQYYREEENGRGNFPPRFSGLQFPNYSSELNVNALELDDSALYLCASSAQGAESYNEQFFGPGTRLTVL.